This is a list of T cell receptor beta chains from one sample in a study of OX40 agonist ivuxolimab in advanced cancers. Sequenced by immunoSEQ multiplex PCR; TCRdb stores in-frame clones only, minus some. The sample gives around 100,000 clones, around 92% of which show up once; 0.26% is in the top ten. The starting material was CD4+ or CD8+ T cells sorted from blood, obtained in a trial of the OX40 agonist ivuxolimab. The receptor source for this set is an adult with an advanced solid tumor such as melanoma, head and neck, liver or kidney cancer. CDR3s include the opening cysteine and the closing phenylalanine or tryptophan. The D gene is left open where the match is weak. A clone size is listed for some rows: how often the clone was seen (once, few, many), or a class if it is expanded.

>TRBJ1-3|-|TRBV21-1|-
TGTGCCAGCATCGGAAACACCATATATTTT
CASIGNTIYF
>TRBJ1-5|-|TRBV6-6|-
TGTGCCAGCAGTTACTCAAGGAGCAATCAGCCCCAGCATTTT
CASSYSRSNQPQHF
>TRBJ2-3|TRBD1|TRBV6-5|-
TGTGCCAGCAGTTACTCGAAGACAGGGGGGGAAGATACGCAGTATTTT
CASSYSKTGGEDTQYF
>TRBJ2-7|-|TRBV28|-
TGTGCCAGCAGCGAATCAGGGGTCTCCTACGAGCAGTACTTC
CASSESGVSYEQYF
>TRBJ2-1|-|TRBV18|-
TGTGCCAGCTCACCCCTACTAGCTCAGAGTGAGCAGTTCTTC
CASSPLLAQSEQFF
>TRBJ2-5|-|TRBV15|-
TGTGCCACCAGCCGATTACAAGAGACCCAGTACTTC
CATSRLQETQYF
>TRBJ2-3|-|TRBV5-1|-
TGCGCCAGCAGCTCACTAGGGAATTCAGATACGCAGTATTTT
CASSSLGNSDTQYF
>TRBJ1-4|-|TRBV5-1|-
TGCGCCAGCAGGCTGGACGGATCCTATGAAAAACTGTTTTTT
CASRLDGSYEKLFF
>TRBJ1-4|-|TRBV30|-
TGTGCCTGGAGTGTACTGAAGGAAAAACTGTTTTTT
CAWSVLKEKLFF
>TRBJ2-1|TRBD2|TRBV6-6|-
TGTGCCAGCAGCAAATCGGGGGGGTCCTACAATGAGCAGTTCTTC
CASSKSGGSYNEQFF
>TRBJ1-1|-|TRBV7-2|-
TGTGCCAGCAGCCTGTACCAGGGAGAAGCTTTCTTT
CASSLYQGEAFF
>TRBJ2-1|-|TRBV7-3|once
TGTGCCAGCAGCTTAACGTCGGCGGGGTACAATGAGCAGTTCTTC
CASSLTSAGYNEQFF
>TRBJ2-1|TRBD2|TRBV4-3|-
TGCGCCAGCAGCCTCCGGACTAGCGGGATAGGCAATGAGCAGTTCTTC
CASSLRTSGIGNEQFF
>TRBJ1-5|-|TRBV30|once
TGTGCCTGGAGTCCCCCCACTTCTATTTCCAATCAGCCCCAGCATTTT
CAWSPPTSISNQPQHF
>TRBJ2-1|-|TRBV7-3|-
TGTGCCAGCAGCTTGAGCTCCTACAATGAGCAGTTCTTC
CASSLSSYNEQFF
>TRBJ1-2|-|TRBV29-1|-
TGCAGCGTTGAAGTATGGACAGAACAAGGCTACACCTTC
CSVEVWTEQGYTF
>TRBJ2-2|-|TRBV5-1|-
TGCGCCAGCAGCTTGGGAAGCACGGCCGGGGAGCTGTTTTTT
CASSLGSTAGELFF
>TRBJ2-1|-|TRBV7-2|few
TGTGCCAGCAGCAAACTAGATTACAATGAGCAGTTCTTC
CASSKLDYNEQFF
>TRBJ2-6|-|TRBV11-3|-
TGTGCCAGCAGCTTCTACGCGAGCTCTGGGGCCAACGTCCTGACTTTC
CASSFYASSGANVLTF
>TRBJ2-2|-|TRBV7-3|-
TGTGCCAGCAGCTTAAGTAGCGGACAGAACACCGGGGAGCTGTTTTTT
CASSLSSGQNTGELFF
>TRBJ1-5|-|TRBV6-1|-
TGTGCCAGCAGTGAAGCCAGGACCCTAGTTCGTCAGCCCCAGCATTTT
CASSEARTLVRQPQHF
>TRBJ2-3|TRBD2|TRBV11-2|-
TGTGCCAGCAGCCCACTAGCGGGAGAGTTTTTAGATACGCAGTATTTT
CASSPLAGEFLDTQYF
>TRBJ2-3|-|TRBV5-1|-
TGCGCCAGCAGCGCGGGACCGAGCACAGATACGCAGTATTTT
CASSAGPSTDTQYF
>TRBJ1-5|-|TRBV15|-
TGTGCCACCAGCAGAGATCCCCAGAATCAGCCCCAGCATTTT
CATSRDPQNQPQHF
>TRBJ2-1|TRBD2|TRBV4-2|-
TGTGCCAGCAGCTCTTATACGAGCGGGAGTGAGCAGTTCTTC
CASSSYTSGSEQFF
>TRBJ1-2|-|TRBV28|-
TGTGCCAGCAGTTTCTCCCCGAGTTTTAACTATGGCTACACCTTC
CASSFSPSFNYGYTF
>TRBJ1-1|-|TRBV2|-
TGTGCCAGCAGTGAAGTTCGGGCCACCACTGAAGCTTTCTTT
CASSEVRATTEAFF
>TRBJ2-3|-|TRBV6-5|-
TGTGCCAGCAGTCCAACAGGGAGCGCAGATACGCAGTATTTT
CASSPTGSADTQYF
>TRBJ1-2|-|TRBV6-1|once
TGTGCCAGCAGAGCCGGGACGGCCAATGGCTACACCTTC
CASRAGTANGYTF
>TRBJ2-2|-|TRBV6-5|-
TGTGCCAGCAGTAAGATGGGGATAAGAGGGGAGCTGTTTTTT
CASSKMGIRGELFF
>TRBJ2-3|-|TRBV6-6|-
TGTGCCAGCAGTTACTCCTCCGGGACAAACACAGATACGCAGTATTTT
CASSYSSGTNTDTQYF
>TRBJ1-2|-|TRBV20-1|-
TGCAGTTTTGACAGAAACTATGGCTACACCTTC
CSFDRNYGYTF
>TRBJ2-3|TRBD2|TRBV5-5|-
TGTGCCAGCAGCTTGGCCGGGAGACTAGCGGGAGGGCGAGATACGCAGTATTTT
CASSLAGRLAGGRDTQYF
>TRBJ2-3|-|TRBV4-2|-
TGTGCCAGCAGCCGTGGGGGGAGCCTCGGCACAGATACGCAGTATTTT
CASSRGGSLGTDTQYF
>TRBJ2-2|-|TRBV28|-
TGTGCCAGCAAACAGGTTCTGAACACCGGGGAGCTGTTTTTT
CASKQVLNTGELFF
>TRBJ2-7|TRBD1|TRBV7-2|-
TGTGCCAGCAGCTTAGTACCGGGACAGATTATACCCTACGAGCAGTACTTC
CASSLVPGQIIPYEQYF
>TRBJ2-3|TRBD2|TRBV10-3|-
TGTGCCATCAGTGAGATGAGGTCTAGCGGAGCCTCTAGCACAGATACGCAGTATTTT
CAISEMRSSGASSTDTQYF
>TRBJ2-3|TRBD2|TRBV29-1|-
TGCAGTACAACTAGCGGCACAGATACGCAGTATTTT
CSTTSGTDTQYF
>TRBJ1-4|TRBD1|TRBV19|-
TGTGCCAGTAGTAATTTCCGGGACAGAGGTGAAAAACTGTTTTTT
CASSNFRDRGEKLFF
>TRBJ1-5|-|TRBV6-6|once
TGTGCCAGCAGTACCGGACGGAACAGCAATCAGCCCCAGCATTTT
CASSTGRNSNQPQHF
>TRBJ2-5|-|TRBV7-2|-
TGTGCCAGCAGCTTAGTAGTAACACAAGAGACCCAGTACTTC
CASSLVVTQETQYF
>TRBJ1-6|TRBD1|TRBV30|-
TGTGCCTGGAGTGTTATAGGCAGGGGGCTTTCACCCCTCCACTTT
CAWSVIGRGLSPLHF
>TRBJ1-3|-|TRBV5-6|-
TGTGCCAGCAGCTTGGGCCCCTCTGGAAACACCATATATTTT
CASSLGPSGNTIYF
>TRBJ1-1|-|TRBV12-5|-
TGTGCTAGTTCCCCCCAGGGAGGGGGCACTGAAGCTTTCTTT
CASSPQGGGTEAFF
>TRBJ1-1|TRBD1|TRBV6-1|few
TGTGCCAGCGCAAGACAGGGGAACACTGAAGCTTTCTTT
CASARQGNTEAFF
>TRBJ1-5|-|TRBV2|-
TGTGCCAGCAGGGCTTTCTCAAGACGGCAGCCCCAGCATTTT
CASRAFSRRQPQHF